This T cell receptor (beta chain) was observed in a study of sequential checkpoint blockade in melanoma. V lost 7 bases, J lost 0 bases, and 7 bases lay in between. CDR1 and CDR2 (germline): MDHEN, SYDVKM. This CDR3 has 13 amino acids. Repertoires were generated with immunoSEQ multiplex PCR, while TCRdb's copy carries only in-frame clones and drops some. The table lists 13,000 or so clones, under 25% of them singletons. This clone was detected a few times. Described treatment: randomized to nivolumab then ipilimumab (arm A) or the reverse (arm B). The genes are TRBV28 and TRBJ2-4, with unresolved D. Sequenced here: tumor tissue (inferred from file names), sampled from a patient given nivolumab and ipilimumab in sequence. This TCR came from a human donor with melanoma. The CDR3 DNA is TGTGCCAGCAACAAAGGAGCCAAAAACATTCAGTACTTC. Protein product: CASNKGAKNIQYF.